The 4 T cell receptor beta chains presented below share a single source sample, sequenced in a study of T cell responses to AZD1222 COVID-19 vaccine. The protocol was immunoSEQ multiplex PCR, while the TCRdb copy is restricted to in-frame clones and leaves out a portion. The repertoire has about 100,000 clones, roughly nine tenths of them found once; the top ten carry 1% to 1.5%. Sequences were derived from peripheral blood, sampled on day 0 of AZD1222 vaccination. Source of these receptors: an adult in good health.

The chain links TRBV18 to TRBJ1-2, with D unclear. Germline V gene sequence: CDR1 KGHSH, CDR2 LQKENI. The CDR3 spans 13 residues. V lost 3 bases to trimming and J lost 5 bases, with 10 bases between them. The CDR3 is CASSPADIYGYTF. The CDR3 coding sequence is TGTGCCAGCTCACCGGCAGACATATATGGCTACACCTTC.

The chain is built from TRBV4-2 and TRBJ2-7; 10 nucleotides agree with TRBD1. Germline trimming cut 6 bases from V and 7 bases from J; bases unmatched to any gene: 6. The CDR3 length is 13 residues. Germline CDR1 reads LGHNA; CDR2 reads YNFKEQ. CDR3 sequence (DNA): TGTGCCAGCAGGGGGACAGGGGACTCTGAGCAGTACTTC. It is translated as CASRGTGDSEQYF.

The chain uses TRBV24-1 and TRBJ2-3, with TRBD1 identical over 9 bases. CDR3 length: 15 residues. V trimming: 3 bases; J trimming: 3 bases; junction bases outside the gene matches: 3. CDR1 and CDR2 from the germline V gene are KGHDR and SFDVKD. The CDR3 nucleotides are TGTGCCACCAGTGATCGGGGACAGGGTACAGATACGCAGTATTTT. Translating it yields CATSDRGQGTDTQYF.

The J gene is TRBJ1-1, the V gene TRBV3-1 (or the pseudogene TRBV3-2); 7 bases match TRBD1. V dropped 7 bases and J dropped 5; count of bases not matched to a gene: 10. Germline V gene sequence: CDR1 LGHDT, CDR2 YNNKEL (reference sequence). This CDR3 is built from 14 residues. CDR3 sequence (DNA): TGTGCCAGCAACATACTAAACAGGGGTACTGAAGCTTTCTTT. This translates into CASNILNRGTEAFF.